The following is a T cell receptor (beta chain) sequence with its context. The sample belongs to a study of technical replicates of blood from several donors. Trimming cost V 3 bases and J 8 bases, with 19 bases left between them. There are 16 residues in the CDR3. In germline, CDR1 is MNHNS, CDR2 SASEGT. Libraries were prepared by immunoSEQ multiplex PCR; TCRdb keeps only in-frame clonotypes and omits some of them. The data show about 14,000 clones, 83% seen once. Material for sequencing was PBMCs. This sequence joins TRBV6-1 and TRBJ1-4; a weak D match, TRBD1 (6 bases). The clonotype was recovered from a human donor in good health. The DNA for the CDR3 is TGTGCCAGCAGTGACGACAGGTGGGGGCTATCGGAAAAACTGTTTTTT. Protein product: CASSDDRWGLSEKLFF.